What follows are 27 T cell receptor beta chains derived from one specimen sequenced in a study of early stage breast cancer tumors. Clones were sequenced by immunoSEQ multiplex PCR, and TCRdb holds only the in-frame ones, with some missing. Of over 40,000 clones listed, around 78% are singletons. The material sequenced was blood. Source of these receptors: a person aged 40 to 49 with breast cancer.

Here the CDR3 reads CASSPWGSGLAGELFF. In DNA, the CDR3 is TGTGCCAGCAGCCCCTGGGGTAGCGGGCTGGCCGGGGAGCTGTTTTTT. The chain has TRBV11-2 and TRBJ2-2, with 7 nucleotides matching TRBD2. In germline, CDR1 is SGHAT, CDR2 FQNNGV. The CDR3 loop spans 16 amino acids. J was trimmed by 6 bases and V by 5 bases; bases with no gene match: 12.

The rearrangement joins TRBV6-4 to TRBJ1-4; D unclear. The length of the CDR3 is 15 residues. Per germline, CDR1 MRHNA and CDR2 SNTAGT. Trimming shortened V by 5 bases and J by 3 bases, and 13 bases separated the two germline ends. For the CDR3, the DNA is TGTGCCAGCAGTCCCCGGGCAGAAGCTAATGAAAAACTGTTTTTT. It encodes CASSPRAEANEKLFF.

This clone rates as medium-sized. This chain connects TRBV2 to TRBJ2-5, with TRBD1 identical over 7 bases. The V and J ends lost 7 bases and 3 bases, in that order; junction bases with no gene match: 5. The CDR3 is 13 residues long. Germline lookup yields CDR1 SNHLY and CDR2 FYNNEI. CDR3 region: CASMGQNEETQYF. The DNA for the CDR3 is TGTGCCAGCATGGGACAGAACGAAGAGACCCAGTACTTC. Full variable domain (rest looked up from reference TRBV2 and TRBJ2-5): EPEVTQTPSHQVTQMGQEVILRCVPISNHLYFYWYRQILGQKVEFLVSFYNNEISEKSEIFDDQFSVERPDGSNFTLKIRSTKLEDSAMYFCASMGQNEETQYFGPGTRLLVL.

This clone has only one observation. An end of the junction differs from the germline gene, which may be a read error. The chain carries TRBV27 and TRBJ2-2; 7 positions match TRBD2. The CDR3 covers 16 residues. The germline CDR1 and CDR2 sequences are MNHEY and SMNVEV (reference sequence). CDR3 sequence: CASSPRVAGFTEELFF. The DNA for the CDR3 is TGTGCCAGCAGTCCCCGGGTAGCGGGCTTTACCGAGGAGCTGTTTTTT.

The genes are TRBV5-1 and TRBJ2-7; D may be TRBD2 (6 bases). This CDR3 is 14 amino acids long. Trimming removed 4 bases from V and 6 bases from J, with 17 bases in between. Per germline, CDR1 SGHRS and CDR2 YFSETQ. The chain's CDR3 is CASSVGEARSEQYF. The CDR3 DNA sequence: TGCGCCAGCAGCGTCGGGGAGGCCAGGAGCGAGCAGTACTTC.

The gene calls are TRBV7-9 and TRBJ1-2; D gene uncertain. Trimming left V 3 bases short and J 8 bases short, with 13 bases between. This CDR3 is built from 13 residues. The germline gives CDR1 SEHNR, CDR2 FQNEAQ (reference sequence). The CDR3 loop reads CASSLLMAVGYTF. The CDR3 nucleotides are TGTGCCAGCAGCTTGTTAATGGCGGTCGGCTACACCTTC.

This chain links TRBV5-1 with TRBJ2-7, with 8 positions matching TRBD1. J gave up 5 bases and V 1 base, and 5 bases lay outside the gene matches. CDR3 size: 14 residues. Germline V gene sequence: CDR1 SGHRS, CDR2 YFSETQ. The CDR3 bases are TGCGCCAGCAGCTTGAGGGACAGGAATCACGAGCAGTACTTC. Amino acid sequence: CASSLRDRNHEQYF. The whole variable domain, remainder taken from reference TRBV5-1 and TRBJ2-7, is KAGVTQTPRYLIKTRGQQVTLSCSPISGHRSVSWYQQTPGQGLQFLFEYFSETQRNKGNFPGRFSGRQFSNSRSEMNVSTLELGDSALYLCASSLRDRNHEQYFGPGTRLTVT.

The chain employs TRBV2 and TRBJ1-2; D is unresolved. V was clipped by 4 bases and J by 4 bases, with 7 bases between them. The CDR3 is 12 residues long. Germline lookup yields CDR1 SNHLY and CDR2 FYNNEI. CDR3 nucleotide sequence: TGTGCCAGCAGTGTTAACTTCTATGGCTACACCTTC. This sequence encodes CASSVNFYGYTF. The full variable domain, with the rest looked up from reference TRBV2 and TRBJ1-2, is EPEVTQTPSHQVTQMGQEVILRCVPISNHLYFYWYRQILGQKVEFLVSFYNNEISEKSEIFDDQFSVERPDGSNFTLKIRSTKLEDSAMYFCASSVNFYGYTFGSGTRLTVV.

The chain links TRBV25-1 to TRBJ2-7; D is tentatively TRBD1 or TRBD2 (5 bases each). CDR3 length: 16 residues. CDR1 MGHDK and CDR2 SYGVNS come from the germline V gene. The germline V and J ends were trimmed by 2 bases and 1 base, with 15 bases remaining between them. This CDR3 reads CASSEDYGWGSYEQYF. DNA for the CDR3: TGTGCCAGCAGTGAAGACTACGGGTGGGGGTCCTACGAGCAGTACTTC.

The chain joins TRBV30 to TRBJ2-7; tentative D call: TRBD1 (6 bases). V was trimmed by 3 bases and J by 4 bases, leaving 13 bases between them. The CDR3 contains 13 residues. Germline loops: CDR1 GTSNPN, CDR2 SVGIG (reference sequence). This chain's CDR3 is CAWSPLGAYEQYF. The CDR3 DNA reads TGTGCCTGGAGCCCTTTGGGGGCGTACGAGCAGTACTTC.

With respect to this clone: One end of the junction does not line up with germline, which may come from a read error. This chain joins TRBV15 and TRBJ1-4, with 10 nucleotides matching TRBD1. CDR3 length: 18 amino acids. Germline values: CDR1 LNHNV, CDR2 YYDKDF (reference sequence). The CDR3 DNA sequence: TGTGCCACCAGCGGAGACAGGGGGCGAGCTGCAACTAATGAAAAACTGTTTTTT. It specifies CATSGDRGRAATNEKLFF.

This chain links TRBV5-1 with TRBJ1-2; 9 bases are shared with TRBD1. This CDR3 has 16 amino acids. V lost 3 bases to trimming and J lost 8 bases; unmatched junction nucleotides: 14. CDR1 is SGHRS and CDR2 is YFSETQ in the germline V gene. CDR3 protein: CASSSITDRGANGYTF. CDR3 nucleotides: TGCGCCAGCAGCTCCATAACGGACAGGGGTGCAAACGGCTACACCTTC.

This clone was observed once. V usage is TRBV6-1 and J usage is TRBJ2-5; TRBD2 agrees at 16 bases. Losses at the gene ends were 4 bases for V and 4 bases for J; bases not matched to a gene: 9. The CDR3 consists of 18 residues. From germline, CDR1 is MNHNS and CDR2 SASEGT. In DNA, the CDR3 is TGTGCCAGCAGTGGAGGGACTAGCGGGAGGGGAGGGAGAGAGACCCAGTACTTC. Encoded protein: CASSGGTSGRGGRETQYF.

J is TRBJ1-1 and V is TRBV29-1; the D is unclear. CDR1 is SQVTM, CDR2 ANQGSEA, per germline. V lost 7 bases and J 1 base, leaving 10 bases between the germline ends. The CDR3 consists of 12 residues. CDR3 nucleotide sequence: TGCAGCGGCCTTGGCGCGAACACTGAAGCTTTCTTT. It translates to CSGLGANTEAFF.

V and J are TRBV5-6 and TRBJ2-4; D may be TRBD1 (6 bases). This CDR3 spans 15 amino acids. The V end lost 0 bases, the J end lost 1 base, and 8 bases lay between the germline ends. CDR1 SGHDT and CDR2 YYEEEE come from the germline V gene. The chain's CDR3 is CASSLGGLAKNIQYF. In nucleotides, the CDR3 is TGTGCCAGCAGCTTGGGGGGGCTCGCCAAAAACATTCAGTACTTC.

Points on this clone: An end of the junction differs from the germline gene, which may be a read error. The chain employs TRBV5-6 and TRBJ1-1, with TRBD1 as a possible D gene (5 bases). This CDR3 has 14 amino acids. Germline CDR1 and CDR2: SGHDT and YYEEEE. CDR3 amino acids: CASRTWGGNSEAFF. CDR3 coding DNA: TGTGCCAGCAGGACTTGGGGGGGGAACAGTGAAGCTTTCTTT. The whole variable domain, remainder taken from reference TRBV5-6 and TRBJ1-1, is DAGVTQSPTHLIKTRGQQVTLRCSPKSGHDTVSWYQQALGQGPQFIFQYYEEEERQRGNFPDRFSGHQFPNYSSELNVNALLLGDSALYLCASRTWGGNSEAFFGQGTRLTVV.

The V call is TRBV29-1, the J call TRBJ2-3; 11 bases line up with TRBD2. J gave up 3 bases and V 3 bases, and 5 bases lay outside the gene matches. This CDR3 region has 15 residues. Germline V CDR1 and CDR2: SQVTM, ANQGSEA. In nucleotides, the CDR3 is TGCAGCGTTGACGGACTAGCGGGCCAAACAGATACGCAGTATTTT. Its protein product is CSVDGLAGQTDTQYF.

Judged by abundance, this clone is medium-sized. V gene TRBV15 combines with J gene TRBJ1-1; TRBD1 aligns across 9 bases. Germline CDR1 is LNHNV and CDR2 is YYDKDF (reference sequence). J lost 4 bases, V lost 2 bases, and 2 bases had no gene match. The CDR3 is made up of 14 amino acids. DNA of the CDR3: TGTGCCACCAGCAGACGACAGGGGGGCACTGAAGCTTTCTTT. Its translation is CATSRRQGGTEAFF.

The chain has TRBV15 and TRBJ1-2; 9 nucleotides align to TRBD1. Germline V lookup: CDR1 LNHNV, CDR2 YYDKDF (reference sequence). The CDR3 runs 15 residues. With V trimmed by 4 bases and J by 0 bases, 3 bases remained unmatched. The CDR3 is CATSIRQGANYGYTF. The CDR3 DNA is TGTGCCACCAGCATACGACAGGGGGCTAACTATGGCTACACCTTC.

The chain employs TRBV11-2 and TRBJ2-1; a possible D gene is TRBD2 (5 bases). There are 13 residues in the CDR3. Germline V gives CDR1 SGHAT, CDR2 FQNNGV. Trimming pared 1 base from V and 5 bases from J, leaving 6 bases between. The CDR3, as DNA: TGTGCCAGCAGCTTAGGAGCGGACAATGAGCAGTTCTTC. Its translation is CASSLGADNEQFF.

The chain is built from TRBV6-1 and TRBJ1-2, with D possibly TRBD1 on 5 matching bases. The V gene's germline CDR1 is MNHNS and CDR2 SASEGT. V was clipped by 10 bases and J by 4 bases, with 16 bases between them. The CDR3 is made up of 13 amino acids. CDR3 DNA sequence: TGTGCCATCCACGGGACTGCTTCCTATGGCTACACCTTC. Its translation is CAIHGTASYGYTF.

The chain combines TRBV19 with TRBJ2-2, with TRBD1 matching 8 bases. V dropped 10 bases and J dropped 5; count of bases not matched to a gene: 6. CDR1 and CDR2 (germline): LNHDA, SQIVND (reference sequence). The CDR3 spans 13 residues. The CDR3 loop reads CATRTGHTGELFF. CDR3 nucleotides: TGTGCCACCAGGACAGGGCATACCGGGGAGCTGTTTTTT.

The chain combines TRBV19 with TRBJ1-1; a possible D gene is TRBD1 (5 bases). This CDR3 has 13 residues. Germline V gene data show CDR1 as LNHDA and CDR2 as SQIVND (reference sequence). V dropped 6 bases and J dropped 4 bases, with 12 bases sitting between them. The CDR3 DNA follows: TGTGCCAGTAGCCGACAGATGCGCACTGAAGCTTTCTTT. Its translation: CASSRQMRTEAFF.

The chain carries TRBV7-2 and TRBJ2-5, with D possibly matching TRBD2 (6 bases). The CDR3 is 13 residues long. Germline-derived CDR1 and CDR2 are SGHTA and FQGNSA. V lost 0 bases and J 4 bases, leaving 6 bases between the germline ends. CDR3 loop: CASSLAGGETQYF. The CDR3 DNA reads as TGTGCCAGCAGCTTAGCGGGGGGAGAGACCCAGTACTTC.

V gene TRBV28 combines with J gene TRBJ2-4, with 11 bases aligning to TRBD2. Germline loops: CDR1 MDHEN, CDR2 SYDVKM. The junction had 13 bases not matched to a gene; V was cut back by 6 bases and J by 0 bases. There are 19 residues in the CDR3. The CDR3 nucleotides read TGTGCCAGCAGCCCTAGCCCGGGACTAGCGGTCCTAGCCAAAAACATTCAGTACTTC. Its protein is CASSPSPGLAVLAKNIQYF.

The genes are TRBV5-4 and TRBJ2-7, with D perhaps being TRBD1 or TRBD2 (7 bases each). This CDR3 has 14 amino acids. Germline V gene sequence: CDR1 SGHNT, CDR2 YYREEE (reference sequence). Trimming shortened V by 4 bases and J by 7 bases, and 18 bases separated the two germline ends. DNA for the CDR3: TGTGCCAGCAGCCAGGGGGGAGGGCCTCGAGAGCAGTACTTC. Amino acid sequence: CASSQGGGPREQYF.

The chain recombines TRBV7-2 with TRBJ2-5; either TRBD1 or TRBD2 may supply D (5 bases each). The V end was cut by 3 bases, the J end by 7 bases, with 9 bases between. The germline CDR1 and CDR2 sequences are SGHTA and FQGNSA. This CDR3 has 12 amino acids. CDR3 protein: CASSFSGGTQYF. CDR3 DNA: TGTGCCAGCAGCTTTTCTGGGGGGACCCAGTACTTC.